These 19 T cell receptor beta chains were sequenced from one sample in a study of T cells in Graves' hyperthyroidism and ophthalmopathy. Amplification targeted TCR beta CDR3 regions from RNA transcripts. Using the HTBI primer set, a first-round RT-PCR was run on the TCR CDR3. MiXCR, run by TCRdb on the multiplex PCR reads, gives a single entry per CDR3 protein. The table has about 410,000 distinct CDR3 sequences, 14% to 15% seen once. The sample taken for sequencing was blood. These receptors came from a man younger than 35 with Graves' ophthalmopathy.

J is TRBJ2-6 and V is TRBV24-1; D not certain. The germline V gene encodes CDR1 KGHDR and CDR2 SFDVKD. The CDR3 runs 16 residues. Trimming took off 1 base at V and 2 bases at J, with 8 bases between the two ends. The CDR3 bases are TGTGCCACCAGTGATTTTCACAGCACTGGGGCCAACGTCCTGACTTTC. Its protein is CATSDFHSTGANVLTF.

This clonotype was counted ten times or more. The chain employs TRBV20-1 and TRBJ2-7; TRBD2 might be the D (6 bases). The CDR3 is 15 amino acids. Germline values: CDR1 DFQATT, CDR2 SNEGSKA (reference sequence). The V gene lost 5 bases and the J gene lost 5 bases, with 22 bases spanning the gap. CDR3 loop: CSAGGGWPISHEQYF. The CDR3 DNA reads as TGCAGTGCTGGGGGAGGATGGCCAATAAGCCACGAGCAGTACTTC.

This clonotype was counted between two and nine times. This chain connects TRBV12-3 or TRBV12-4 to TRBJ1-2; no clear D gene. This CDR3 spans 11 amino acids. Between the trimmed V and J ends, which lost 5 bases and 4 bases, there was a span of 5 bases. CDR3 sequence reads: CASSQTYGYTF. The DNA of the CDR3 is TGTGCCAGCAGTCAAACCTATGGCTACACCTTC.

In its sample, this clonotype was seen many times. In DNA, the CDR3 is TGTGCCAGCAGCTTAAGCCAGGACAGGGAGTTCACAGATACGCAGTATTTT. As protein: CASSLSQDREFTDTQYF. This chain links TRBV7-2 with TRBJ2-3; 8 bases align to TRBD1. J lost 2 bases, V lost 2 bases, and 9 bases had no gene match. This CDR3 comprises 17 residues. The germline V gene has CDR1 SGHTA and CDR2 FQGNSA.

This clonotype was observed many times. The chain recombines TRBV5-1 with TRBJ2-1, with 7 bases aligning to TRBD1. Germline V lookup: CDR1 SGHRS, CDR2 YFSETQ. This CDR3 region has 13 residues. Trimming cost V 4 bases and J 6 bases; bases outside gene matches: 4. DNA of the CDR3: TGCGCCAGCAGCAAGCGGACAGGCAATGAGCAGTTCTTC. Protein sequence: CASSKRTGNEQFF.

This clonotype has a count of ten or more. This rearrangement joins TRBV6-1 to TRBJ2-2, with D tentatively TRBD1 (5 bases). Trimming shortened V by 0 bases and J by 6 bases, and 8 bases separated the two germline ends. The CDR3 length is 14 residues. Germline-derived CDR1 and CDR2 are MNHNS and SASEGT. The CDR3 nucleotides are TGTGCCAGCAGTGAAGCGCTGGGGCCCGGGGAGCTGTTTTTT. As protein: CASSEALGPGELFF.

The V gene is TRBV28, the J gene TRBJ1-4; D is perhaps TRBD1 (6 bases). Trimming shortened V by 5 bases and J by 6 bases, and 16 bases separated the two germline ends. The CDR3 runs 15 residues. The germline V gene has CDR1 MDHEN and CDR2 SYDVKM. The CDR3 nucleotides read TGTGCCAGCAGTCCTCGGGGCAGGGGCGATGAAAAACTGTTTTTT. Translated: CASSPRGRGDEKLFF.

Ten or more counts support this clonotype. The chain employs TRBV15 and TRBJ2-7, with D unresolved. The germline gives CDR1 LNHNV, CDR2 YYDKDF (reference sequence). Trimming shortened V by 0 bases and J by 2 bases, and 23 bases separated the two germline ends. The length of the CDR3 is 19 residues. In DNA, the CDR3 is TGTGCCACCAGCAGAGATTGTGGGGTCCCGACCCGTGGGCCCTACGAGCAGTACTTC. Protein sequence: CATSRDCGVPTRGPYEQYF. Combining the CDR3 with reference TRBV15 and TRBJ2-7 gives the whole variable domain DAMVIQNPRYQVTQFGKPVTLSCSQTLNHNVMYWYQQKSSQAPKLLFHYYDKDFNNEADTPDNFQSRRPNTSFCFLDIRSPGLGDTAMYLCATSRDCGVPTRGPYEQYFGPGTRLTVT.

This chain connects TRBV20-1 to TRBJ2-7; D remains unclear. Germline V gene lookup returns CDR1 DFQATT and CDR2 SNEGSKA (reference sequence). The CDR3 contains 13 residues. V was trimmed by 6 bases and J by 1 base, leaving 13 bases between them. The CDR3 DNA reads TGCAGTGCCCCGGACGACCCATCCTACGAGCAGTACTTC. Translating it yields CSAPDDPSYEQYF.

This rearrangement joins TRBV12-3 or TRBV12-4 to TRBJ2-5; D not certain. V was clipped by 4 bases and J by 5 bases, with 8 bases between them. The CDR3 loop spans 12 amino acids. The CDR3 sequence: CASSSSAETQYF. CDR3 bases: TGTGCCAGCAGTTCAAGTGCCGAGACCCAGTACTTC.

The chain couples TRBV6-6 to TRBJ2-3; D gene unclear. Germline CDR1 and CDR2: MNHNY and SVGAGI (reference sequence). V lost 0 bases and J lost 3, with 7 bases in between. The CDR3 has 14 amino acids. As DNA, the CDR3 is TGTGCCAGCAGTTACTCGAAAACTACAGATACGCAGTATTTT. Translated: CASSYSKTTDTQYF.

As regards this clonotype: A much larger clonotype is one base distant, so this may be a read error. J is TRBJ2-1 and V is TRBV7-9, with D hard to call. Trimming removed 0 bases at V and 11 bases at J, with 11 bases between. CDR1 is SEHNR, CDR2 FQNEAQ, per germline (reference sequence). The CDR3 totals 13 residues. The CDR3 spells CASSLASSYKQFF. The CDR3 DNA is TGTGCCAGCAGCTTAGCCTCATCTTATAAGCAGTTCTTC.

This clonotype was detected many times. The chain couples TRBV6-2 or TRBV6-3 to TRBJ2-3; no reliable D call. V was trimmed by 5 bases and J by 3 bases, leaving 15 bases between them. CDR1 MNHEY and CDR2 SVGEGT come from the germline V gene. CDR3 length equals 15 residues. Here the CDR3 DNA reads TGTGCCAGCAGTACTACGATTTCCCCTACAGATACGCAGTATTTT. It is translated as CASSTTISPTDTQYF.

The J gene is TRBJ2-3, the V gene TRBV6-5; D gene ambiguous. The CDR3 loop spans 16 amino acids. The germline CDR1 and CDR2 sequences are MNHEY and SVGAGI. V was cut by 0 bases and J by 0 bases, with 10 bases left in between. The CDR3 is CASSYSAGSSTDTQYF. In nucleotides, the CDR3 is TGTGCCAGCAGTTACTCAGCTGGGTCTAGCACAGATACGCAGTATTTT.

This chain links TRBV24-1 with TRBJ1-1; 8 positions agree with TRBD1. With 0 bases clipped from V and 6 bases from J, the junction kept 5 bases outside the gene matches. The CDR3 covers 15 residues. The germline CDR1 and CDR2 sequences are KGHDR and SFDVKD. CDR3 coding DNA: TGTGCCACCAGTGATTTGTGGGACAGGCTCGCTGAAGCTTTCTTT. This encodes CATSDLWDRLAEAFF.

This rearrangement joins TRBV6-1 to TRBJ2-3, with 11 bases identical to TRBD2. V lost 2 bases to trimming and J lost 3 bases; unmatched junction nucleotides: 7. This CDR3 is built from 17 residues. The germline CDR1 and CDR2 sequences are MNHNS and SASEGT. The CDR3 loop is CASSENRSGRGTDTQYF. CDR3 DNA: TGTGCCAGCAGTGAAAACCGTAGCGGGAGGGGAACAGATACGCAGTATTTT.

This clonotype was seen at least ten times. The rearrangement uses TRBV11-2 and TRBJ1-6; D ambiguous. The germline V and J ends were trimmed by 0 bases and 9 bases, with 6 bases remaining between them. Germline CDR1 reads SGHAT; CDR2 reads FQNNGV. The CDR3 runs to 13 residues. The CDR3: CASSLDLSSPLHF. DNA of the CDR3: TGTGCCAGCAGCTTAGATCTTTCTTCACCCCTCCACTTT.

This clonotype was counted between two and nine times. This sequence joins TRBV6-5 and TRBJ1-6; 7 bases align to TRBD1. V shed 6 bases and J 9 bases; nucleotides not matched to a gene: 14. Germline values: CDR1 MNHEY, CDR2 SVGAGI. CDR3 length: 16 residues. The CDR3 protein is CASRAGGGAGSSPLHF. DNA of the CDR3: TGTGCCAGCAGGGCTGGAGGGGGCGCGGGTAGTTCACCCCTCCACTTT.

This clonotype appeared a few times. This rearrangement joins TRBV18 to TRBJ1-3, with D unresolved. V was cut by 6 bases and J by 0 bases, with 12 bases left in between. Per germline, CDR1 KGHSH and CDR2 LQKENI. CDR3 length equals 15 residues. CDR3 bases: TGTGCCAGCTCGCTGACGGGAGTCTCTGGAAACACCATATATTTT. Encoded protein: CASSLTGVSGNTIYF. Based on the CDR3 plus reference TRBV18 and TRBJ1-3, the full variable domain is NAGVMQNPRHLVRRRGQEARLRCSPMKGHSHVYWYRQLPEEGLKFMVYLQKENIIDESGMPKERFSAEFPKEGPSILRIQQVVRGDSAAYFCASSLTGVSGNTIYFGEGSWLTVV.